The clone carrying this T cell receptor beta chain was seen only a few times. The antigen remains unidentified. Trimming cost V 4 bases and J 0 bases; bases outside gene matches: 7. The CDR3 is made up of 15 amino acids. Looked up from germline, CDR1 is SGHRS and CDR2 is YFSETQ. This sample is part of a study of early T cells in non-severe SARS-CoV-2 infection. Study-level background: Bulk RNA taken from unsorted whole blood was sequenced, leaving chains unpaired. Study results and caveats: VDJdb matching favored anti-spike CD8 responses, missing private and CD4 specificities.

Attached unique molecular identifiers marked individual cDNA molecules. One entry per CDR3 protein results from TCRdb running MiXCR on the 5' RACE reads. The sample holds around 93,000 distinct CDR3 sequences; 10% to 15% are singletons and the top ten take 4.4%. The rearrangement uses TRBV5-1 and TRBJ2-7, with TRBD1 matching 7 bases. This receptor was identified in an adult who was a healthcare worker with PCR-confirmed SARS-CoV-2 infection or an uninfected control (not recorded which). The sample consisted of whole blood, taken at baseline. CDR3 in DNA: TGCGCCAGCAGCAAGGGGGCAGGTAGCTCCTACGAGCAGTACTTC. Protein: CASSKGAGSSYEQYF.